A selection of T cell receptor beta chains follows, all from one sample in a study of cytotoxic CD8 clonotypes in ibrutinib-treated CLL. The data were produced by immunoSEQ multiplex PCR, yet TCRdb's version contains in-frame clones alone and is incomplete. The sample lists hundreds of thousands of clones, over 60% occurring once. Sequenced here: PBMCs, sampled after 36 months of ibrutinib treatment. The receptors were gathered from a human donor with chronic lymphocytic leukemia. The CDR3 runs from the conserved cysteine through the conserved F or W. The D gene is left open where the match is weak. The size field is filled for only some rows; it gives once, few, many or a size class.

abundance	len	d_gene	v_gene	j_gene	CDR3aa	CDR3nt
.	14	.	TRBV7-9	TRBJ1-2	CASSLGATNYGYTF	TGTGCCAGCAGCTTAGGTGCCACGAACTATGGCTACACCTTC
.	13	.	TRBV28	TRBJ1-1	CASRRDGVTEAFF	TGTGCCAGCAGAAGGGACGGAGTCACTGAAGCTTTCTTT
.	17	.	TRBV29-1	TRBJ2-1	CSVEDPPTESSYNEQFF	TGCAGCGTTGAAGACCCTCCTACAGAGAGCTCCTACAATGAGCAGTTCTTC
.	13	.	TRBV12-5	TRBJ1-2	CASGLWGSYGYTF	TGTGCTAGTGGTTTGTGGGGGAGCTATGGCTACACCTTC
.	14	TRBD2	TRBV29-1	TRBJ2-1	CSALPGGSYNEQFF	TGCAGCGCTCTTCCGGGGGGCTCCTACAATGAGCAGTTCTTC
.	14	.	TRBV6-5	TRBJ2-3	CASRRHTSTDTQYF	TGTGCCAGCCGGCGTCATACCAGTACAGATACGCAGTATTTT
.	15	TRBD1	TRBV2	TRBJ2-2	CASKLAGGKAGELFF	TGTGCCAGCAAATTAGCAGGGGGAAAGGCCGGGGAGCTGTTTTTT
.	15	TRBD2	TRBV11-2	TRBJ2-5	CASSLALAGQETQYF	TGTGCCAGCAGCTTAGCGCTAGCGGGACAAGAGACCCAGTACTTC
.	15	.	TRBV4-1	TRBJ2-2	CASSQGGSVTGELFF	TGCGCCAGCAGCCAAGGGGGCTCGGTCACCGGGGAGCTGTTTTTT
.	16	.	TRBV11-2	TRBJ1-2	CASSLSRGASRNGYTF	TGTGCCAGCAGCTTATCTAGGGGCGCGAGTAGAAATGGCTACACCTTC
.	12	.	TRBV6-6	TRBJ1-5	CASRGSNQPQHF	TGTGCCAGCAGAGGAAGCAATCAGCCCCAGCATTTT
.	15	.	TRBV2	TRBJ2-7	CASSEMGGRGDEQYF	TGTGCCAGCAGTGAAATGGGGGGACGGGGCGACGAGCAGTACTTC
once	12	.	TRBV28	TRBJ2-7	CASRGLGVEQYF	TGTGCCAGCAGGGGGTTAGGGGTCGAGCAGTACTTC